This TCR beta chain was documented in a study of OX40 agonist ivuxolimab in advanced cancers. Study background: A male proportion of over 75% was recorded, with mean age around 60 years and range about 20 to 79.

With respect to this clone: Its antigen remains unidentified.

The germline V gene encodes CDR1 SGHTA and CDR2 FQGNSA. The CDR3 spans 17 residues. Trimming stripped 1 base from V and 4 bases from J, with 14 bases between. General study findings and limits: Some nonresponders likewise displayed low normalized T-cell clonal expansion.

TCRdb's table, derived via immunoSEQ multiplex PCR, lists solely in-frame clones and lacks some. The profile covers 60,000 to 75,000 clones, with 80% to 85% appearing a single time and 7.5% to 9% taken by the ten largest. The receptor was derived from an adult with an advanced solid tumor such as melanoma, head and neck, liver or kidney cancer. The chain has TRBV7-2 and TRBJ2-6, with a weak D call TRBD2 (6 bases). The starting material was CD4+ or CD8+ T cells sorted from blood, obtained in a trial of the OX40 agonist ivuxolimab. In DNA form, the CDR3 reads TGTGCCAGCAGCTTAGGGCCGGGAGTCGCCGGGGCCAACGTCCTGACTTTC. This codes for CASSLGPGVAGANVLTF.